Sequencing of this TCR beta chain was carried out in a study of shared clonotypes between healthy human individuals. Regarding the study as a whole: Compared with memory subsets, naive subsets generally had larger estimated richness.

Terminally differentiated effector memory CD45RA+ cells were left out of the naive CD8 fraction, which was CD45RO-negative and positively selected for CCR7. Healthy adults negative for HIV, lacking recent acute infections or vaccinations, served as donors. This CDR3 is 13 amino acids long. V was cut by 3 bases and J by 4 bases, with 6 bases left in between. Germline V lookup: CDR1 MDHEN, CDR2 SYDVKM. Genomic DNA belonging to each subset was distributed in equal measure over several immunoSEQ plates. TCRdb's table, derived via immunoSEQ multiplex PCR, lists solely in-frame clones and lacks some. This table has millions of clones, around 96% appearing once. Comments on this clone: What it binds is not known. This sample also contains other DNA sequences that code for the same CDR3.

Sequenced material: naive CD8+ T cells sorted from blood. J is TRBJ2-2 and V is TRBV28; TRBD1 might be the D (5 bases). The TCR originated in a man aged 18-30 years in good health. CDR3 sequence: CASSFRGTGELFF. The CDR3 nucleotides are TGTGCCAGCAGTTTTAGGGGCACCGGGGAGCTGTTTTTT.